This T cell receptor (beta chain) came from a study of T cell repertoires in cytomegalovirus infection. Study details: The authors relied on CMV epitopes, both recently identified HLA-C-restricted and well-studied HLA-B-restricted. Indicated by public TCR beta signatures were CMV infection and matching HLA type.

CDR1 and CDR2 from the germline V gene are SNHLY and FYNNEI. This CDR3 region has 12 residues. TCRdb re-derived calls from the reads in MiXCR, one entry per CDR3 protein. The data show 60,000 to 75,000 distinct CDR3 sequences, with about 29% seen just once and 59% held by the top ten. Overall study results and limits: Clonotypes of TCR beta that were HLA-C-restricted and CMV-specific dominated the ex vivo response. Carriage of CMV together with the relevant HLA was identifiable through cumulative public TCR beta family frequency.

With respect to this clonotype: Antigen: not known. The junction departs from the called germline gene at one end, perhaps through a read error.

V and J are TRBV2 and TRBJ2-7; D is unclear. Sequenced here: CD8+ T cells from cultured PBMCs, sampled from culture after CMV antigen stimulation. The sequence was obtained from a human donor in good health (CMV status not recorded). Some clones in this sample may be carry-over from other donors' samples. The CDR3, as DNA: TGTGCCAGCAGGGAAGTCTCCTACGAGCAGTACTTC. This encodes CASREVSYEQYF.